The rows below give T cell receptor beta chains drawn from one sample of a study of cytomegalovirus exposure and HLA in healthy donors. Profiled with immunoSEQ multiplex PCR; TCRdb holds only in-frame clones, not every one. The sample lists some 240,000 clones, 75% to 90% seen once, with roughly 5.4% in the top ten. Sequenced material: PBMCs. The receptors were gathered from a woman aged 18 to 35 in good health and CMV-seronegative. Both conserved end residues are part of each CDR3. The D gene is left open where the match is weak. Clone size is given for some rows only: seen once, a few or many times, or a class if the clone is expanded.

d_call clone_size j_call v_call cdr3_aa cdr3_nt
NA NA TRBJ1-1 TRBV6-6 CASTADTYTEAFF TGTGCCAGCACCGCCGACACTTACACTGAAGCTTTCTTT
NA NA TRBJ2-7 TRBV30 CAWSLDRDYEQYF TGTGCCTGGAGTTTGGACAGAGACTACGAGCAGTACTTC
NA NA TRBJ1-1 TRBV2 CASSATISEAFF TGTGCCAGCAGCGCAACTATTTCTGAAGCTTTCTTT
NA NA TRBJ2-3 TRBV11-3 CASSLVASTDTQYF TGTGCCAGCAGCTTAGTCGCCAGCACAGATACGCAGTATTTT
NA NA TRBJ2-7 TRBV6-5 CASSTRSYEQYF TGTGCCAGCAGTACCAGGTCCTACGAGCAGTACTTC
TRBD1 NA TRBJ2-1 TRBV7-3 CASSAGQGAYNEQFF TGTGCCAGCAGCGCCGGACAGGGGGCCTACAATGAGCAGTTCTTC
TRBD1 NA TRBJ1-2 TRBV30 CAWRGTAKSNYGYTF TGTGCCTGGAGAGGGACAGCCAAAAGTAACTATGGCTACACCTTC
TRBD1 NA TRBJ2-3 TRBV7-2 CASSLGQGAKDTQYF TGTGCCAGCAGCTTAGGGCAGGGGGCGAAGGATACGCAGTATTTT
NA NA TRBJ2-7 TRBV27 CASRVGTASSYEQYF TGTGCCAGCAGAGTAGGGACCGCTAGCTCCTACGAGCAGTACTTC
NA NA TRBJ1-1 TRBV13 CASSYDRVQMNTEAFF TGTGCCAGCAGCTATGACAGAGTACAAATGAACACTGAAGCTTTCTTT
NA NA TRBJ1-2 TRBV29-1 CSVVLEGNGYTF TGCAGCGTTGTACTGGAGGGGAATGGCTACACCTTC
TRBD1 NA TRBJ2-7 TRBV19 CASSSRTGSIPFYEQYF TGTGCCAGTAGTTCGCGGACAGGGAGCATCCCATTTTACGAGCAGTACTTC
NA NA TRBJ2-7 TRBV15 CATSRDYSLSSYEQYF TGTGCCACCAGCAGAGATTATTCACTAAGCTCCTACGAGCAGTACTTC
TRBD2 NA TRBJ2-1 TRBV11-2 CASSLISGGYNEQFF TGTGCCAGCAGCTTAATAAGCGGGGGCTACAATGAGCAGTTCTTC
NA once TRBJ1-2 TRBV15 CATSRDKNYGYTF TGTGCCACCAGCAGAGACAAGAACTATGGCTACACCTTC
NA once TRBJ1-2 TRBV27 CASSFLKNRVEDYTF TGTGCCAGCAGTTTCCTAAAAAACAGGGTAGAAGACTACACCTTC
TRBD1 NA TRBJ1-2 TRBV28 CASSWIQGWYGYTF TGTGCCAGCAGTTGGATACAGGGGTGGTATGGCTACACCTTC
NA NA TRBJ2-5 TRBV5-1 CASSSDPLRLQETQYF TGCGCCAGCAGCTCCGATCCTTTGCGGTTGCAAGAGACCCAGTACTTC
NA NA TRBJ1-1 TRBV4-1 CASSPGAGDMNTEAFF TGCGCCAGCAGCCCGGGGGCAGGTGATATGAACACTGAAGCTTTCTTT
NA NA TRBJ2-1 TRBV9 CASSAPTGRGYNEQFF TGTGCCAGCAGCGCCCCTACCGGGCGGGGTTACAATGAGCAGTTCTTC
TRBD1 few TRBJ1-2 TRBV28 CASSQGQGGYGYTF TGTGCCAGCAGTCAAGGACAGGGGGGGTATGGCTACACCTTC
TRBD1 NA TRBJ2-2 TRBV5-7 CASSTRTGEHTGELFF TGTGCCAGCAGCACAAGGACAGGAGAACACACCGGGGAGCTGTTTTTT
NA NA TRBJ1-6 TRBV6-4 CASIISYNSPLHF TGTGCCAGCATTATCTCCTATAATTCACCCCTCCACTTT
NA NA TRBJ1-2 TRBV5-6 CASRDSRASVGYTF TGTGCCAGCAGAGATTCCCGGGCCAGCGTCGGCTACACCTTC
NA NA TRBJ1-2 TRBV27 CASSPNLGNYGYTF TGTGCCAGCAGTCCCAACTTAGGAAACTATGGCTACACCTTC
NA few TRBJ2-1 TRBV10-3 CAISGPGDRLLIGRDEQFF TGTGCCATCAGTGGCCCCGGAGACAGGTTATTAATAGGGAGGGATGAGCAGTTCTTC
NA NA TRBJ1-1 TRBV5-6 CASSSYLGEAFF TGTGCCAGCAGCTCCTACCTGGGTGAGGCTTTCTTT
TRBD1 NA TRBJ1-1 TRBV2 CASKGQGDGNTEAFF TGTGCCAGCAAAGGACAGGGTGACGGAAACACTGAAGCTTTCTTT
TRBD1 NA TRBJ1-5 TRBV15 CATSTTTGYSNQPQHF TGTGCCACCAGCACGACGACAGGGTATAGCAATCAGCCCCAGCATTTT
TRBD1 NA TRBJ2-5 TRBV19 CASSRGTGPYQETQYF TGTGCCAGTAGTCGGGGGACAGGACCGTACCAAGAGACCCAGTACTTC
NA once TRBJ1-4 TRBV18 CASSPSLGGQDEKLFF TGTGCCAGCTCACCCTCCCTGGGGGGGCAGGATGAAAAACTGTTTTTT
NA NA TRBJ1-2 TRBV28 CASSWFGIPRGYTF TGTGCCAGCAGTTGGTTCGGGATCCCGCGAGGCTACACCTTC
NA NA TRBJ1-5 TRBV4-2 CASSQDGYQPQHF TGTGCCAGCAGCCAAGATGGGTATCAGCCCCAGCATTTT
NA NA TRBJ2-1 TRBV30 CAWSGGASGNEQFF TGTGCCTGGAGTGGCGGGGCTTCGGGTAATGAGCAGTTCTTC
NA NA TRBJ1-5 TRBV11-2 CASSLAGNSNQPQHF TGTGCCAGCAGCTTAGCCGGAAATAGCAATCAGCCCCAGCATTTT
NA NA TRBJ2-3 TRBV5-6 CASSPQRDNRRGGQYF TGTGCCAGCAGCCCCCAACGTGACAACCGGCGGGGAGGGCAGTATTTT
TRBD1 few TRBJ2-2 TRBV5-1 CASSLGRGQVLGELFF TGCGCCAGCAGCTTGGGGCGCGGACAGGTTCTCGGGGAGCTGTTTTTT
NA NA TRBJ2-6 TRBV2 CASSRTSGANVLTF TGTGCCAGCAGCCGGACCTCTGGGGCCAACGTCCTGACTTTC
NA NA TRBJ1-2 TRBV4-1 CASSQVGNYGYTF TGCGCCAGCAGCCAAGTAGGGAACTATGGCTACACCTTC
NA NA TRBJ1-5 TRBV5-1 CASSLDAGLTQPQHF TGCGCCAGCAGCTTGGATGCTGGGCTCACTCAGCCCCAGCATTTT
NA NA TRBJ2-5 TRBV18 CASSLGRQETQYF TGTGCCAGCTCACTTGGACGGCAAGAGACCCAGTACTTC
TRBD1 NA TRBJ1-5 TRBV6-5 CASSSGQADQPQHF TGTGCCAGCAGTTCCGGACAGGCGGATCAGCCCCAGCATTTT
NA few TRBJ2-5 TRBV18 CASSPTRQETQYF TGTGCCAGCTCACCAACCAGACAAGAGACCCAGTACTTC